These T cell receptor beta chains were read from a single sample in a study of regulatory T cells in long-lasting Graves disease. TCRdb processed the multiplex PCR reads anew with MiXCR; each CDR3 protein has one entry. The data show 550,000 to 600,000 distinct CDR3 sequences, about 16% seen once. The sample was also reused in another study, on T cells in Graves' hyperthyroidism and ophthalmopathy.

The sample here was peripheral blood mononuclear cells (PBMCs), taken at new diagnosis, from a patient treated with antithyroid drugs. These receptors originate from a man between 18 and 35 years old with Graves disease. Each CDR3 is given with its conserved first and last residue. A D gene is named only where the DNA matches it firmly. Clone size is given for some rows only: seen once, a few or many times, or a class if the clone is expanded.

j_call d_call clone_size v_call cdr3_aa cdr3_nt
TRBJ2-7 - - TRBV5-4 CASSLRQGLSYEQYF TGTGCCAGCAGCTTGCGGCAGGGATTGTCCTACGAGCAGTACTTC
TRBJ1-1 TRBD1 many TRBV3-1 CASSRQGVWGTEAFF TGTGCCAGCAGCCGACAGGGGGTTTGGGGGACTGAAGCTTTCTTT
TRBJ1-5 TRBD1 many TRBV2 CASSYGPGQGADQPQHF TGTGCCAGCAGTTATGGCCCGGGACAGGGGGCCGATCAGCCCCAGCATTTT
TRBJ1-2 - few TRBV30 CAWSVSAGAGYTF TGTGCCTGGAGTGTCTCAGCAGGGGCTGGCTACACCTTC
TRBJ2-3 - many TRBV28 CASRSSTDTQYF TGTGCCAGCAGATCTAGCACAGATACGCAGTATTTT
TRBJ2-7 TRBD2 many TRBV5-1 CASSNGLADPYEQYF TGCGCCAGCAGCAACGGACTAGCGGACCCCTACGAGCAGTACTTC
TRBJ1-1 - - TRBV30 CAWSKGDTEAFF TGTGCCTGGAGTAAGGGTGACACTGAAGCTTTCTTT
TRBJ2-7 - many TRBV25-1 CASRNNYEQYF TGTGCCAGCAGGAACAACTACGAGCAGTACTTC
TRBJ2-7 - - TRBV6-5 CASSWEPGYEQYF TGTGCCAGCAGTTGGGAGCCGGGATACGAGCAGTACTTC
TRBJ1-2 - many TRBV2 CATQDRANYGYTF TGTGCCACCCAGGACAGAGCAAACTATGGCTACACCTTC
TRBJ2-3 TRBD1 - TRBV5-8 CASSVGMGTGGVDTQYF TGTGCCAGCAGCGTGGGAATGGGGACAGGGGGTGTGGATACGCAGTATTTT
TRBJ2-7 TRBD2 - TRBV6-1 CASSGERFSGTQQYF TGTGCCAGCAGTGGTGAGCGATTTAGCGGGACCCAGCAGTACTTC